This T cell receptor beta chain originates from a study of blood T cell repertoires in COVID-19. Study background: Specimens from acute and convalescent COVID-19 originated in the United States, Italy and Spain. In each case, the material was cDNA or gDNA derived from T cells, B-cell-depleted T cells, or PBMCs.

The CDR3 runs to 13 residues. In germline, CDR1 is MDHEN, CDR2 SYDVKM. The ends were cut back, 6 bases at V and 4 bases at J, with 10 bases in the middle. Per the study methods: Reference gene primer amplification yielded estimated nucleated cell counts. Method: immunoSEQ multiplex PCR; TCRdb's copy keeps in-frame clones and lacks some. The D gene and trimming were derived from the DNA, and the V and J assignments and clone size from that table. The table has around 85,000 clones, around 87% seen once. This chain joins TRBV28 and TRBJ2-1; the D gene is possibly TRBD2 (6 bases). Sequencing input: peripheral blood. The origin of this receptor is a woman of 80 years or more with active or convalescent COVID-19. This chain's CDR3 is CASRPGEYNEQFF. CDR3 sequence (DNA): TGTGCCAGCAGGCCGGGAGAATACAATGAGCAGTTCTTC.